These T cell receptor beta chains were read from a single sample in a study of blood T cell repertoires in COVID-19. The method was immunoSEQ multiplex PCR; TCRdb's version includes in-frame clones alone and lacks a portion of them. The sample records approximately 150,000 clones, over 75% being singletons. What was sequenced was PBMCs or T cells enriched from blood (not recorded which). These receptors were collected from a man over 45 in a cohort exposed to, infected with or recovered from COVID-19 (not recorded which). Both conserved end residues are part of each CDR3. Fields, in order: clone size, V gene, D gene, J gene, CDR3 DNA, CDR3 protein. A D gene is named only where the DNA matches it firmly. Not all rows give a size; the values are once, few, many and, for expanded clones, a class.

size: .; V: TRBV7-9; D: .; J: TRBJ1-1; DNA: TGTGCCAGCAGCTTAACTTCACAGGTCCCTGAAGCTTTCTTT; CDR3: CASSLTSQVPEAFF
size: .; V: TRBV24-1; D: TRBD2; J: TRBJ2-1; DNA: TGTGCCACCAGTGATCTGGGACTAGCGGGAGGCACCTACAATGAGCAGTTCTTC; CDR3: CATSDLGLAGGTYNEQFF
size: once; V: TRBV7-2; D: TRBD1; J: TRBJ1-2; DNA: TGTGCCAGCAGCCGGGACAGAGGTAACTATGGCTACACCTTC; CDR3: CASSRDRGNYGYTF
size: .; V: TRBV18; D: TRBD2; J: TRBJ2-1; DNA: TGTGCCAGCTCACTCGGACTAGCGGTTGGAGGTGAGCAGTTCTTC; CDR3: CASSLGLAVGGEQFF
size: few; V: TRBV5-1; D: TRBD1; J: TRBJ2-7; DNA: TGCGCCAGCAGCTTGGGCCAGCCGGGACAGGGCTCCTACGAGCAGTACTTC; CDR3: CASSLGQPGQGSYEQYF
size: .; V: TRBV7-9; D: .; J: TRBJ2-7; DNA: TGTGCCAGCAGCTTAGGGGGTAGCGCGGGGTACTTC; CDR3: CASSLGGSAGYF
size: few; V: TRBV5-5; D: .; J: TRBJ2-1; DNA: TGTGCCAGCAGCTTGGGTGCCGGAGGCGGTAACCTTATAAATGAGCAGTTCTTC; CDR3: CASSLGAGGGNLINEQFF
size: .; V: TRBV7-9; D: TRBD1; J: TRBJ2-1; DNA: TGTGCCAGCAGGGGGGACAGCCACAATGAGCAGTTCTTC; CDR3: CASRGDSHNEQFF
size: once; V: TRBV7-2; D: .; J: TRBJ2-2; DNA: TGTGCCAGCAGTCCCCAAGGAGGCGGGGAGCTGTTTTTT; CDR3: CASSPQGGGELFF
size: .; V: TRBV2; D: .; J: TRBJ2-4; DNA: TGTGCCAGCAGTGACGGGAGTGACATTCAGTACTTC; CDR3: CASSDGSDIQYF
size: .; V: TRBV28; D: .; J: TRBJ1-2; DNA: TGTGCCAGCAGTTTGAGTCTTGCGAACTATGGCTACACCTTC; CDR3: CASSLSLANYGYTF
size: .; V: TRBV28; D: .; J: TRBJ1-5; DNA: TGTGCCAGCAGGCGGAGCGGAGGGATGCCCCAGCATTTT; CDR3: CASRRSGGMPQHF
size: .; V: TRBV27; D: .; J: TRBJ1-6; DNA: TGTGCCAGCAGTACCGGGACACCTTATAATTCACCCCTCCACTTT; CDR3: CASSTGTPYNSPLHF
size: .; V: TRBV4-2; D: TRBD1; J: TRBJ2-6; DNA: TGTGCCAGCAGCCAAGATGGGACAGGGAGCTCTGGGGCCAACGTCCTGACTTTC; CDR3: CASSQDGTGSSGANVLTF
size: .; V: TRBV20-1; D: TRBD1; J: TRBJ1-6; DNA: TGCAGTGCTAGTGAGGGGGGACAGGGAAGGGGATCACCCCTCCACTTT; CDR3: CSASEGGQGRGSPLHF
size: once; V: TRBV4-1; D: .; J: TRBJ1-1; DNA: TGCGCCAGCAGCCAAGGATATGAGGGTCTGAGGCTGGGGACTGAAGCTTTCTTT; CDR3: CASSQGYEGLRLGTEAFF
size: .; V: TRBV3-1/TRBV3-2; D: TRBD2; J: TRBJ2-1; DNA: TGTGCCAGCAGCCCCCGACTAGCGGACTACAATGAGCAGTTCTTC; CDR3: CASSPRLADYNEQFF
size: .; V: TRBV18; D: .; J: TRBJ2-5; DNA: TGTGCCAGCTCACCCGGCGGCCAAGAGACCCAGTACTTC; CDR3: CASSPGGQETQYF
size: .; V: TRBV12-5; D: .; J: TRBJ2-2; DNA: TGTGCTAGTGGTTTAGGCGGGGTGAACACCGGGGAGCTGTTTTTT; CDR3: CASGLGGVNTGELFF
size: few; V: TRBV7-6; D: .; J: TRBJ1-1; DNA: TGTGCCAGCAGCTTAGGTGACATCATAAACACTGAAGCTTTCTTT; CDR3: CASSLGDIINTEAFF
size: .; V: TRBV28; D: .; J: TRBJ2-7; DNA: TGTGCCAGCAGTTTATCCTGGGCTGACGAGCAGTACTTC; CDR3: CASSLSWADEQYF
size: .; V: TRBV11-3; D: .; J: TRBJ2-3; DNA: TGTGCCAGCAGCTCGCCCCAGGGTTCCCCAGATACGCAGTATTTT; CDR3: CASSSPQGSPDTQYF
size: .; V: TRBV27; D: .; J: TRBJ1-2; DNA: TGTGCCAGCACCTTCCTATCGGAGGGAGGGGGAGTAGGAGGCTACACCTTC; CDR3: CASTFLSEGGGVGGYTF
size: .; V: TRBV5-1; D: .; J: TRBJ2-6; DNA: TGCGCCAGCAGCTTGGTCGTGTCTGGGGCCAACGTCCTGACTTTC; CDR3: CASSLVVSGANVLTF